These 25 T cell receptor beta chains share one sample of origin, sequenced in a study of PD-L1 blockade in urothelial cancer. The sample's time point: pretreatment peripheral blood. The repertoire was sequenced with immunoSEQ multiplex PCR; TCRdb's copy has only in-frame clones and lacks some. This table has about 95,000 clones, around 90% appearing once. This specimen was PBMCs, taken around atezolizumab (anti-PD-L1) treatment. These receptor sequences come from a man aged 55-75 years with urothelial cancer.

The chain has TRBV28 and TRBJ1-2, with D possibly matching TRBD1 (5 bases). In germline, CDR1 is MDHEN, CDR2 SYDVKM. V shed 5 bases and J shed 5 bases, with 9 bases lying between them. The CDR3 has 12 residues. The CDR3 nucleotides read TGTGCCAGCAGTGTGGGGGGGTATGGCTACACCTTC. This encodes CASSVGGYGYTF.

The chain couples TRBV5-4 to TRBJ2-7, with 7 bases lining up with TRBD2. Germline V gene data show CDR1 as SGHNT and CDR2 as YYREEE (reference sequence). The CDR3 spans 16 residues. The trim removed 2 bases at V and 0 bases at J, leaving 8 bases unmatched. The CDR3 spells CASSLGSGGSSYEQYF. As DNA, the CDR3 is TGTGCCAGCAGCTTAGGGTCGGGGGGAAGCTCCTACGAGCAGTACTTC. The variable domain in full, completed from reference TRBV5-4 and TRBJ2-7, reads ETGVTQSPTHLIKTRGQQVTLRCSSQSGHNTVSWYQQALGQGPQFIFQYYREEENGRGNFPPRFSGLQFPNYSSELNVNALELDDSALYLCASSLGSGGSSYEQYFGPGTRLTVT.

The chain couples TRBV27 to TRBJ2-1; 8 bases agree with TRBD1. CDR3 length equals 17 residues. The trim removed 6 bases at V and 5 bases at J, leaving 15 bases unmatched. The V gene's germline CDR1 is MNHEY and CDR2 SMNVEV (reference sequence). As DNA, the CDR3 is TGTGCCAGCAGGACGCACCAGGGGGCGAGGATGGACAATGAGCAGTTCTTC. Translation gives CASRTHQGARMDNEQFF.

V is TRBV5-6 and J is TRBJ1-1; TRBD1 matches at 7 bases. The V gene end was trimmed by 2 bases and the J gene end by 3 bases; junction bases not matched to a gene: 4. This CDR3 spans 14 amino acids. The V gene's germline CDR1 is SGHDT and CDR2 YYEEEE. The CDR3 nucleotides are TGTGCCAGCAGCTTAACAGGGGTGGACACTGAAGCTTTCTTT. The encoded protein is CASSLTGVDTEAFF.

The rearrangement joins TRBV11-2 to TRBJ1-2; unclear D gene. The CDR3 consists of 13 residues. Germline V lookup: CDR1 SGHAT, CDR2 FQNNGV. The germline V and J ends were trimmed by 2 bases and 3 bases, with 7 bases remaining between them. CDR3 DNA sequence: TGTGCCAGCAGCTTAACAGTGGACTATGGCTACACCTTC. Protein sequence: CASSLTVDYGYTF. Full variable domain (remainder filled in from reference TRBV11-2 and TRBJ1-2): EAGVAQSPRYKIIEKRQSVAFWCNPISGHATLYWYQQILGQGPKLLIQFQNNGVVDDSQLPKDRFSAERLKGVDSTLKIQPAKLEDSAVYLCASSLTVDYGYTFGSGTRLTVV.

The chain has TRBV9 and TRBJ1-3; D may be TRBD1 (5 bases). Germline-derived CDR1 and CDR2 are SGDLS and YYNGEE. Trimming left V 0 bases short and J 3 bases short, with 10 bases between. The CDR3 is made up of 15 amino acids. CDR3: CASSVEGLGGNTIYF. In DNA form, the CDR3 reads TGTGCCAGCAGCGTAGAGGGGCTCGGTGGAAACACCATATATTTT.

This rearrangement joins TRBV9 to TRBJ1-3; D gene unclear. Germline V lookup: CDR1 SGDLS, CDR2 YYNGEE. The CDR3 contains 14 residues. The V end lost 0 bases, the J end lost 2 bases, and 6 bases lay between the germline ends. The CDR3 protein is CASSVGTTGNTIYF. CDR3 bases: TGTGCCAGCAGCGTAGGCACAACTGGAAACACCATATATTTT.

The chain employs TRBV7-3 and TRBJ2-1; D might be TRBD2 (5 bases). Trimming took off 3 bases at V and 7 bases at J, with 13 bases between the two ends. CDR3 size: 14 residues. Germline-derived CDR1 and CDR2 are SGHTA and FQGTGA. CDR3 sequence: CASSFPGSQNEQFF. In nucleotides, the CDR3 is TGTGCCAGCAGCTTCCCGGGGTCTCAGAATGAGCAGTTCTTC.

The rearrangement joins TRBV28 to TRBJ1-2, with D hard to call. Germline-derived CDR1 and CDR2 are MDHEN and SYDVKM. Trimming cost V 5 bases and J 1 base, with 8 bases left between them. The CDR3 consists of 13 residues. In nucleotides, the CDR3 is TGTGCCAGCAGTGCACAGTTTAACTATGGCTACACCTTC. This translates into CASSAQFNYGYTF.

This rearrangement joins TRBV9 to TRBJ2-3; D not certain. V was shortened by 0 bases and J by 0 bases, with 8 bases between the two germline ends. The germline V gene encodes CDR1 SGDLS and CDR2 YYNGEE. The CDR3 is 15 amino acids. The CDR3 DNA follows: TGTGCCAGCAGCGTAGATCCGAGCAGCACAGATACGCAGTATTTT. Translation: CASSVDPSSTDTQYF.

The chain links TRBV6-8 to TRBJ2-1, with a weak D call TRBD1 (6 bases). V shed 0 bases and J shed 8 bases, with 11 bases lying between them. Germline V gene data show CDR1 as MNHGY and CDR2 as SAAAGT. This CDR3 contains 14 residues. CDR3 nucleotides: TGTGCCAGCAGTTACTCCAGGGGCATCCATGAGCAGTTCTTC. Translating it yields CASSYSRGIHEQFF.

This rearrangement joins TRBV7-2 to TRBJ2-2; perhaps TRBD1 as D (6 bases). CDR1 is SGHTA, CDR2 FQGNSA, per germline. CDR3 size: 14 residues. V was cut by 4 bases and J by 3 bases, with 9 bases left in between. CDR3 loop: CASSYRTDTGELFF. The CDR3 DNA is TGTGCCAGCAGCTACCGGACAGACACCGGGGAGCTGTTTTTT.

The gene calls are TRBV11-2 and TRBJ2-7, with TRBD1 identical over 10 bases. Unmatched junction bases numbered 5, after V lost 1 base and J lost 2 bases. Germline V CDR1 and CDR2: SGHAT, FQNNGV. There are 16 residues in the CDR3. The CDR3 protein is CASSLVPGQGTYEQYF. DNA for the CDR3: TGTGCCAGCAGCTTAGTCCCGGGACAGGGGACCTACGAGCAGTACTTC.

The CDR3 region has the DNA TGTGCCAGCAGCGTAGTCGCAGGGGATCTGAACACTGAAGCTTTCTTT. Translating gives CASSVVAGDLNTEAFF. The chain carries TRBV9 and TRBJ1-1, with D possibly TRBD1 on 6 matching bases. V was cut by 0 bases and J by 0 bases, with 12 bases left in between. Germline CDR1 and CDR2: SGDLS and YYNGEE. The CDR3 runs to 16 residues.

The chain uses TRBV7-2 and TRBJ2-7, with D tentatively TRBD1 (6 bases). This CDR3 comprises 16 residues. Trimming took 6 bases from V and 3 from J, leaving 21 bases between them. The germline CDR1 and CDR2 sequences are SGHTA and FQGNSA. CDR3 amino acids: CASRPRPGQAIYEQYF. CDR3 in DNA: TGTGCCAGCAGACCTAGACCGGGACAAGCTATCTACGAGCAGTACTTC.

CDR3 protein: CASRIPGGQPQHF. CDR3 coding DNA: TGTGCCAGTAGGATCCCCGGTGGTCAGCCCCAGCATTTT. The V call is TRBV19, the J call TRBJ1-5; D is uncertain. This CDR3 contains 13 residues. The germline V gene has CDR1 LNHDA and CDR2 SQIVND (reference sequence). Trimming took off 6 bases at V and 6 bases at J, with 12 bases between the two ends.

This rearrangement joins TRBV4-1 to TRBJ1-4; D not certain. In germline, CDR1 is MGHRA, CDR2 YSYEKL. The CDR3 covers 18 residues. The germline V and J ends were trimmed by 7 bases and 3 bases, with 24 bases remaining between them. CDR3 nucleotides: TGCGCCAGCATCTCCACCCATCGGAGGGAAATGCCTAATGAAAAACTGTTTTTT. Amino acid sequence: CASISTHRREMPNEKLFF.

This clone was seen only a few times. The genes are TRBV7-9 and TRBJ1-1; unclear D gene. Trimming stripped 1 base from V and 8 bases from J, with 5 bases between. From germline, CDR1 is SEHNR and CDR2 FQNEAQ (reference sequence). The CDR3 has 11 residues. The CDR3 nucleotides read TGTGCCAGCAGCTTAGTAGTGGAAGCTTTCTTT. Protein product: CASSLVVEAFF.

V is TRBV2 and J is TRBJ2-3; D possibly corresponds to TRBD2 (5 bases). The CDR3 consists of 11 residues. Germline lookup yields CDR1 SNHLY and CDR2 FYNNEI. The germline V and J ends were trimmed by 8 bases and 7 bases, with 10 bases remaining between them. The CDR3 DNA reads TGTGCCAGCCGGACTCTAAATACGCAGTATTTT. Its translation: CASRTLNTQYF.

The rearrangement links TRBV5-1 to TRBJ2-5, with 9 positions matching TRBD1. The CDR3 consists of 16 residues. V was pared by 4 bases and J by 3 bases, with 10 bases of the junction left unmatched. The V gene's germline CDR1 is SGHRS and CDR2 YFSETQ. The CDR3 loop is CASSPRTGATKETQYF. The CDR3 bases are TGCGCCAGCAGCCCCAGGACAGGGGCGACTAAAGAGACCCAGTACTTC.

The chain links TRBV7-2 to TRBJ2-5; possibly TRBD2 for D (6 bases). This CDR3 is 13 amino acids long. Trimming cost V 4 bases and J 3 bases, with 9 bases left between them. From germline, CDR1 is SGHTA and CDR2 FQGNSA. CDR3 in amino acids: CASSWTGEETQYF. The CDR3, as DNA: TGTGCCAGCAGCTGGACGGGAGAAGAGACCCAGTACTTC.

This clone has a single count. The rearrangement uses TRBV5-8 and TRBJ2-3; D is unclear. The CDR3 spans 17 residues. V was trimmed by 0 bases and J by 0 bases, leaving 14 bases between them. Germline CDR1 reads SGHTS; CDR2 reads YDEGEE. CDR3: CASSLAKPATSTDTQYF. CDR3 nucleotides: TGTGCCAGCAGCTTGGCCAAGCCAGCGACTAGCACAGATACGCAGTATTTT.

The chain has TRBV7-9 and TRBJ1-1; D ambiguous. Trimming cost V 2 bases and J 12 bases, with 10 bases left between them. The CDR3 spans 11 residues. Germline CDR1 and CDR2: SEHNR and FQNEAQ (reference sequence). The CDR3 bases are TGTGCCAGCAGCTTATTAGATGATTCTTTCTTT. Protein: CASSLLDDSFF.

The genes are TRBV4-2 and TRBJ2-3, with 7 bases matching TRBD2. The germline gives CDR1 LGHNA, CDR2 YNFKEQ. The CDR3 runs 15 residues. Losses at the gene ends were 1 base for V and 6 bases for J; bases not matched to a gene: 7. DNA of the CDR3: TGTGCCAGCAGCCAAGGGACTAGTCCTAAGGATACGCAGTATTTT. This translates into CASSQGTSPKDTQYF.

The chain has TRBV14 and TRBJ2-6; no firm D call. The CDR3 covers 16 residues. V lost 0 bases and J lost 0, with 6 bases in between. Per the germline V gene, CDR1 is SGHDN and CDR2 is FVKESK. The CDR3 region has the DNA TGTGCCAGCAGCCAAGATCGAGGCTCTGGGGCCAACGTCCTGACTTTC. This gives the protein CASSQDRGSGANVLTF.